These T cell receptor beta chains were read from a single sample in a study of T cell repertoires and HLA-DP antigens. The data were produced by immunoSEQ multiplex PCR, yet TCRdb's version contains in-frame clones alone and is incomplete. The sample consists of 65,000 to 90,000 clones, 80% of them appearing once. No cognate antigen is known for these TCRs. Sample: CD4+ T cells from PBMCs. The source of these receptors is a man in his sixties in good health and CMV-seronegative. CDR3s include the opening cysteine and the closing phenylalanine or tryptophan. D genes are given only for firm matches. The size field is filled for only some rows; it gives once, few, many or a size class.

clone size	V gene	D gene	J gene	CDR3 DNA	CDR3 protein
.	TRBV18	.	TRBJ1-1	TGTGCCAGCTCAGGGGGGAGAGAAGAAGCTTTCTTT	CASSGGREEAFF
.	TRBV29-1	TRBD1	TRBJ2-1	TGCAGCGTCGGAGACAGGGGCTACAATGAGCAGTTCTTC	CSVGDRGYNEQFF
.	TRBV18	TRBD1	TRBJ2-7	TGTGCCAGCTCACCACCGCGGGGGACAGGGTTCTACGAGCAGTACTTC	CASSPPRGTGFYEQYF
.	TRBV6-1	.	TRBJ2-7	TGTGCCAGCAGTGTCCTCACAGGGAATTCCTACGAGCAGTACTTC	CASSVLTGNSYEQYF
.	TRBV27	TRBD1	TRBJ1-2	TGTGCCAGCAGCCCCGACAGGGGCTATGGCTACACCTTC	CASSPDRGYGYTF
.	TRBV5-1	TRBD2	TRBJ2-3	TGCGCCAGCAGAAACCAGGAGCGGGGCCCCGCAGATACGCAGTATTTT	CASRNQERGPADTQYF
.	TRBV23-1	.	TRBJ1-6	TGCGCCAGCCGCTACCCCGCGGGCTCCTATAATTCACCCCTCCACTTT	CASRYPAGSYNSPLHF
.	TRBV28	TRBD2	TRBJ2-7	TGTGCCAGCAGTTTAGTGGGGGGGAAATTAATGCAGTACTTC	CASSLVGGKLMQYF
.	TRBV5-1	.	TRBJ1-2	TGCGCCAGCAGGGGGCGGGGGGGCCATGGCTACACCTTC	CASRGRGGHGYTF
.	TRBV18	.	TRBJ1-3	TGTGCCAGCTTCTTAAGTGACCGCTCTGGAAACACCATATATTTT	CASFLSDRSGNTIYF
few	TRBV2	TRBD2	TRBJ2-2	TGTGCCAGAGGGAGGGGCAGATTGAACACCGGGGAGCTGTTTTTT	CARGRGRLNTGELFF
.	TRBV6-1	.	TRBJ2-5	TGTGCCAGCAGTACCAGTAGGGAGACCCAGTACTTC	CASSTSRETQYF
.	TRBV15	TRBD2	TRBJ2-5	TGTGCCACCAGCACGGGACTACAAGAGACCCAGTACTTC	CATSTGLQETQYF
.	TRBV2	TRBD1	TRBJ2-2	TGTGCCAGCGAGAGGGACAGGGGCTCCACCGGGGAGCTGTTTTTT	CASERDRGSTGELFF
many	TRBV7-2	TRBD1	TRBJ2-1	TGTGCCAGCAGCCTCCATTGGGCTAGCCAGGGGGCTGAGCAGTTCTTC	CASSLHWASQGAEQFF
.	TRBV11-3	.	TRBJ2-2	TGTGCCAGCAGCTTAGGGGGTGGGCGCTTCGCGGAGCTGTTTTTT	CASSLGGGRFAELFF
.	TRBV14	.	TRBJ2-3	TGTGCCAGCAGCCAAGGGGTTAGAAGAACAGATACGCAGTATTTT	CASSQGVRRTDTQYF
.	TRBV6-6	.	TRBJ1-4	TGTGCCAGCAGTTACTCCGTCCGGGAAAAACTGTTTTTT	CASSYSVREKLFF
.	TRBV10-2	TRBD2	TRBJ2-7	TGCGCCAGCAGTGAGCCTGGTAGCGGGGGCGAGCAGTACTTC	CASSEPGSGGEQYF
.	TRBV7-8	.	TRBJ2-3	TGTGCCAGCAGCTTAGCGGCGGGGCGGCCTAGCACAGATACGCAGTATTTT	CASSLAAGRPSTDTQYF
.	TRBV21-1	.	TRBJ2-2	TGTGCCAGCAGTCCGCGGCGGCGCACCGGGGAGCTGTTTTTT	CASSPRRRTGELFF
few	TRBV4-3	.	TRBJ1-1	TGCGCCAGCAGCCAGAAAGTTTTGGGTACAGGGTGGGAGAACACTGAAGCTTTCTTT	CASSQKVLGTGWENTEAFF
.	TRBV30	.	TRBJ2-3	TGTGCCGTTATGATCCCAGATACGCAGTATTTT	CAVMIPDTQYF
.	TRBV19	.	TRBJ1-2	TGTGCCAGTAGCAAAAGAAACCCCGACCGGGGCTACACCTTC	CASSKRNPDRGYTF
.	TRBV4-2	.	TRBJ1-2	TGTGCCAGCAGCCAAGGGGATATGTCAGCTTATGGCTACACCTTC	CASSQGDMSAYGYTF
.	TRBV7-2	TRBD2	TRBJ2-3	TGTGCCAGCAGCTTCACTAGCGGGGTAGATACGCAGTATTTT	CASSFTSGVDTQYF
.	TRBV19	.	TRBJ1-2	TGTGCCAGTAGCCCACGACAGGCCTATGGGTACACCTTC	CASSPRQAYGYTF
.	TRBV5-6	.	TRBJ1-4	TGTGCCAGCAGCTTCGGTGCAACTAATGAAAAACTGTTTTTT	CASSFGATNEKLFF
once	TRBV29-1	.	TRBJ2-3	TGCAGCGTCGAAGTCCGAAGGCCCCTCGGTCCTAGCACAGATACGCAGTATTTT	CSVEVRRPLGPSTDTQYF
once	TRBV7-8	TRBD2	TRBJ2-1	TGTGCCAGCAGCTTAGCCGGACTAGCGGGAGGAGGCGGTGAGCAGTTCTTC	CASSLAGLAGGGGEQFF
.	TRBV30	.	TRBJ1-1	TGTGCCTGGACCCGAAGGGGGGTACCCCTGGCCCTGGGAGCTTTCTTT	CAWTRRGVPLALGAFF
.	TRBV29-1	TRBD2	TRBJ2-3	TGCAGCGTTCTTAGCGGGACGACAGATACGCAGTATTTT	CSVLSGTTDTQYF
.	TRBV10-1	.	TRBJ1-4	TGCGCCAGCAGCGACCCGGGATACTTTTTT	CASSDPGYFF
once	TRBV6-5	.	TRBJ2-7	TGTGCCAGCAGTTGGGGCGCCGCCACCTACGAGCAGTACTTC	CASSWGAATYEQYF
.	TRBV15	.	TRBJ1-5	TGTGCCACCAGCAGAGATTACGGGACCCAAAATCAGCCCCAGCATTTT	CATSRDYGTQNQPQHF
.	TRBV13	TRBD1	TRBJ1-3	TGTGCCAGCAGCGACCCCCGACAGGGGGCGGGAAACACCATATATTTT	CASSDPRQGAGNTIYF
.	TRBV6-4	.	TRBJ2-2	TGTGCCAGCAGTGTGGACGGGGGTGACACCGGGGAGCTGTTTTTT	CASSVDGGDTGELFF
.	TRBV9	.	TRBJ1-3	TGTGCCAGCAGCCTTCAAGCGGGGCCTGGAAACACCATATATTTT	CASSLQAGPGNTIYF
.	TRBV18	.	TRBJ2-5	TGTGCCAGCTCACCACGTATCCAAGAGACCCAGTACTTC	CASSPRIQETQYF
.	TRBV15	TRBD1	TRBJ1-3	TGTGCCACCAGCAGGGCGGGACAGGGAACTGGAAACACCATATATTTT	CATSRAGQGTGNTIYF
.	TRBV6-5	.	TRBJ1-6	TGTGCCAGCAGTTACTCGAAGGTGAATTCACCCCTCCACTTT	CASSYSKVNSPLHF
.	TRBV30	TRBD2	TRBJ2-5	TGTGCCTGGAGTAGGGCGGGAGGCCAACAAGAGACCCAGTACTTC	CAWSRAGGQQETQYF
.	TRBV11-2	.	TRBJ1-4	TGTGCCAGCAGTTCAGGCGGAACTAATGAAAAACTGTTTTTT	CASSSGGTNEKLFF
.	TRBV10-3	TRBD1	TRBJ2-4	TGTGCCATCAGCCCCGGCCCGACAGGGAGCAGGTCGTTGAGCATTCAGTACTTC	CAISPGPTGSRSLSIQYF
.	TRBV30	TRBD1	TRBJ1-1	TGTGCCTCCCCTGGGACAGGGGGTGAGCGATCTTTCTTT	CASPGTGGERSFF
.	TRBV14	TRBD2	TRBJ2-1	TGTGCCAGCAGCCGTCAATTAAAGTCGTGGAGCGGGGGGTACAATGAGCAGTTCTTC	CASSRQLKSWSGGYNEQFF
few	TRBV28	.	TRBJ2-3	TGTGCCAGCAGTCCCCCAGGGAGGGGGTGGACAGATACGCAGTATTTT	CASSPPGRGWTDTQYF
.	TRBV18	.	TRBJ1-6	TGTGCCAGCTCACCACAGGACTATAATTCACCCCTCCACTTT	CASSPQDYNSPLHF
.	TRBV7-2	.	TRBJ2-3	TGTGCCAGCAGCTTCGAAGGGGGCACAGATACGCAGTATTTT	CASSFEGGTDTQYF
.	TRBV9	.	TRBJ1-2	TGTGCCAGCAGCGCGGGTGCCCCAGGGGTTGATGGCTACACCTTC	CASSAGAPGVDGYTF
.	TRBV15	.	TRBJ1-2	TGTGCCACCAGCAGAGATTGGAATCCTGGGGGCTACACCTTC	CATSRDWNPGGYTF
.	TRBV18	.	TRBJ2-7	TGTGCCAGCTCACCTAGCTCCTACGAGCAGTACTTC	CASSPSSYEQYF
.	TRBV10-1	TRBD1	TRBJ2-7	TGCGCCAGCAGCGGACAGGTACCCGAGCAGTACTTC	CASSGQVPEQYF
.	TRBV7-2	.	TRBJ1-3	TGTGCCAGCAGCCTAACCAGGGCAAGCTCTGGAAACACCATATATTTT	CASSLTRASSGNTIYF
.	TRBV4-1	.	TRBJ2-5	TGCGCCAGCAGCCAGGTGGGCTCGGAGACCCAGTACTTC	CASSQVGSETQYF